This T cell receptor beta chain was captured by sequencing in a study of cytomegalovirus exposure and HLA in healthy donors. On the study more broadly: A prior study identified just under 120 million unique TCR beta sequences from around 180 million T cells.

V lost 1 base and J 10 bases, leaving 7 bases between the germline ends. Per germline, CDR1 SNHLY and CDR2 FYNNEI. The CDR3 has 11 residues. As regards this clone: Its specificity is unknown.

The study, taken as a whole, reports: V segments that were indistinguishable, TRBV6-2 and TRBV6-3 among them, were omitted from analysis.

The study ran its PCR with 60 Vbeta and 13 Jbeta primers. In the source study's methods: About 12 million shared chains were among the approximately 80 million unique TCR beta chains that a later analysis counted. TCRdb keeps only in-frame clones here, not all; method: immunoSEQ multiplex PCR. V and J calls and clone size are copied from that table; D and trimming were computed from the DNA. This table holds 90,000 to 120,000 clones, around 75% found once. Sequencing input: PBMCs. The chain joins TRBV2 to TRBJ2-5; the D is unclear. This receptor was obtained from a male donor in good health and CMV-seropositive. CDR3 DNA sequence: TGTGCCAGCAGTGAAGTGAGACTCCAGTACTTC. Its protein is CASSEVRLQYF.